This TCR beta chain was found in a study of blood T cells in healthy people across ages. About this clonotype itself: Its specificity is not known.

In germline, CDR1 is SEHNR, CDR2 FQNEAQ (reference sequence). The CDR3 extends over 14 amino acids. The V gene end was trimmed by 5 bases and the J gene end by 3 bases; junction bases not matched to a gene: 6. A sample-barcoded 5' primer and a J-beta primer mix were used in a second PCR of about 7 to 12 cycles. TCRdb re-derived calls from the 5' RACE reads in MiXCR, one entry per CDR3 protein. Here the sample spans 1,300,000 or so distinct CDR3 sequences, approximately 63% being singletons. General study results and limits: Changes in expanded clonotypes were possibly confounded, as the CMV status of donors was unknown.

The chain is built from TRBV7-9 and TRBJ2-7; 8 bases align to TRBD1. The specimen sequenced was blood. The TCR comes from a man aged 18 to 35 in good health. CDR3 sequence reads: CASSAGGAGYEQYF. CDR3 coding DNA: TGTGCCAGCAGCGCAGGGGGCGCAGGCTACGAGCAGTACTTC.